This entry describes one TCR beta chain. Its target is not known. These data originate in a study of T-cell memory formation after mild COVID-19. Study-wide results and limits: Some clones that responded were present in memory (sampled pre-infection), which suggests cross-reactive memory joined. Contracting clones from day 15 to 85 showed balanced CD4/CD8; later expanders favored CD4+.

The length of the CDR3 is 15 residues. Trimming cost V 4 bases and J 8 bases; bases outside gene matches: 11. The germline V gene has CDR1 SGHRS and CDR2 YFSETQ. TCRdb re-called the 5' RACE reads with MiXCR, one entry per CDR3 protein. In the table there are approximately 350,000 distinct CDR3 sequences, 10% to 15% of which are singletons. This TCR was recovered from a man aged 18 to 30 who had mild COVID-19 (a few samples of this study predate the infection). Cell type and time point are not known. This chain uses TRBV5-1 with TRBJ2-1, with 8 positions matching TRBD1. Sequenced input: PBMCs or a T cell subset sorted from them (not recorded which). The CDR3 region has the DNA TGCGCCAGCAGCCCGGACAGGGAAGCTGCGGATGAGCAGTTCTTC. Amino acids: CASSPDREAADEQFF.